This T cell receptor (beta chain) was identified during a study of T cells in Graves' hyperthyroidism and ophthalmopathy. Study-level information: Peripheral blood was obtained at initial diagnosis, preceding any treatment.

Study-wide findings and caveats: Peripheral blood also featured most of the thyroid clonotypes expanded above 0.001.

The PBMCs were sourced from fresh peripheral blood (about 9.6 ml). The source material, RNA transcripts, was used to amplify TCR beta CDR3 regions. HTBI primers were employed in a first-round RT-PCR of the TCR CDR3. TCRdb re-called the multiplex PCR reads with MiXCR, one entry per CDR3 protein. The table records approximately 720,000 distinct CDR3 sequences, 18% of them present only once. The CDR3 sequence is 15 residues long. Trimming at V came to 8 bases and at J to 4 bases, leaving 8 bases not matched to a gene. This clonotype has a count of ten or more. Its target is not known. The sample taken for sequencing was blood. This clonotype was obtained from a woman between 50 and 59 years old with Graves' hyperthyroidism that later progressed to Graves' ophthalmopathy. The rearrangement joins TRBV12-3 or TRBV12-4 to TRBJ2-3; 11 bases line up with TRBD2. The CDR3 is CASSLGTSGPDTQYF. CDR3 nucleotides: TGTGCCAGCTCTCTTGGGACTAGCGGCCCAGATACGCAGTATTTT.